What follows is one TCR beta chain and its context. This sample stems from a study of CD8 T cells in Susac syndrome. Random hexamers were used to reverse transcribe an amount of about 0.45 to 1 ug RNA. The TCR beta CDR3 was amplified by immunoSEQ multiplex PCR across 54 Vbeta, 13 Jbeta. TCRdb reprocessed the immunoSEQ multiplex PCR reads with MiXCR, giving one entry per CDR3 protein. The sample contains tens of thousands of distinct CDR3 sequences, roughly 94% of which appear only once. The sequencing input was CD8+ T cells from PBMCs. This clonotype was sampled from a human donor with Susac syndrome.

In DNA form, the CDR3 reads TGTGCCAGCAGTCCCAGCGGGAGTGAAGATACGCAGTATTTT. Its translation is CASSPSGSEDTQYF. This chain uses TRBV28 with TRBJ2-3, with TRBD2 identical over 8 bases. Germline CDR1 reads MDHEN; CDR2 reads SYDVKM. J gave up 5 bases and V 5 bases, and 6 bases lay outside the gene matches. The CDR3 has 14 amino acids. The entire variable domain, with the rest obtained from reference TRBV28 and TRBJ2-3, is as follows: DVKVTQSSRYLVKRTGEKVFLECVQDMDHENMFWYRQDPGLGLRLIYFSYDVKMKEKGDIPEGYSVSREKKERFSLILESASTNQTSMYLCASSPSGSEDTQYFGPGTRLTVL.